Included here is one T cell receptor (beta chain) sequence, with context. Authors' data handling: Scientists estimated how many nucleated cells there were by amplifying reference gene primers. Some clones are missing from TCRdb's copy, which holds only in-frame ones; the method was immunoSEQ multiplex PCR. The V and J calls and clone size were taken over from that table, and D and trimming were inferred from the DNA. Altogether about 200,000 clones are present, roughly 90% being singletons, with the ten largest covering roughly 6.7%. These data come from a study of blood T cell repertoires in COVID-19. The V gene lost 4 bases and the J gene lost 0 bases, with 7 bases spanning the gap. Germline V gene lookup returns CDR1 SGHNT and CDR2 YENEEA. The CDR3 spans 13 residues.

The genes are TRBV11-3 and TRBJ2-7; a weak D match, TRBD1 (5 bases). Sequencing was performed on peripheral blood. The source of this sequence is a man aged 35 to 55 with acute or convalescent COVID-19. The CDR3 DNA reads as TGTGCCAGCAGCTACAGGAGCTCCTACGAGCAGTACTTC. Its protein is CASSYRSSYEQYF.